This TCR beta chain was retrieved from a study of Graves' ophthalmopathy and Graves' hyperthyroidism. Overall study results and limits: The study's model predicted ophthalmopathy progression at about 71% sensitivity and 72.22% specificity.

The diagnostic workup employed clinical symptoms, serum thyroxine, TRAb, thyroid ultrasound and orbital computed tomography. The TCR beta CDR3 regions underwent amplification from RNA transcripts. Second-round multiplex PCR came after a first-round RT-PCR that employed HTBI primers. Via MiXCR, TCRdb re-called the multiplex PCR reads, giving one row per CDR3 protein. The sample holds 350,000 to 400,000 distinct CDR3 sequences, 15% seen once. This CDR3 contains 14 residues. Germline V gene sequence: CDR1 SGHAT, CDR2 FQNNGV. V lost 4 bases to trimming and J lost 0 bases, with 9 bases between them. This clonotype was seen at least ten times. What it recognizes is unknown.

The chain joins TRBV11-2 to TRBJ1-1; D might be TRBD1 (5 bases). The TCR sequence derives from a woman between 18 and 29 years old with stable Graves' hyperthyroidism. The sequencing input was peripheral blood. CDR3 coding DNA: TGTGCCAGCAGCTGGGGCGGGCTGAACACTGAAGCTTTCTTT. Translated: CASSWGGLNTEAFF.